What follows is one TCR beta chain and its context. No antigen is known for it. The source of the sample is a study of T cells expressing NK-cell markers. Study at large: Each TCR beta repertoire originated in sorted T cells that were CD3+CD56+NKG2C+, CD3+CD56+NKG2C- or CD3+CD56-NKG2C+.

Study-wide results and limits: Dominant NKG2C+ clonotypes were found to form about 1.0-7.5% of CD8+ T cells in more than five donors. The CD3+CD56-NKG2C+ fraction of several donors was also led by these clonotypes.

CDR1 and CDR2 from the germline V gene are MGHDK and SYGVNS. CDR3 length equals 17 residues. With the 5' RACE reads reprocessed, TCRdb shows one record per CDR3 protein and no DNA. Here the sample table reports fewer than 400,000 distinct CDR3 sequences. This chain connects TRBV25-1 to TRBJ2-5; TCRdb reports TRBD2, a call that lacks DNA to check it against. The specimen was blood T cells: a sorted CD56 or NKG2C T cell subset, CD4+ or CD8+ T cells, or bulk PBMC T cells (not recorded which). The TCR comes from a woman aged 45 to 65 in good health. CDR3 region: CASSVSGRLGYQETQYF.